The T cell receptor beta chain described here comes from a study of blood T cell repertoires in COVID-19. Assay: immunoSEQ multiplex PCR; the TCRdb copy retains only in-frame clones and omits some. The sample gives some 320,000 clones, roughly 86% of which show up once; around 10% is in the top ten. The germline gives CDR1 GTSNPN, CDR2 SVGIG (reference sequence). The CDR3 is made up of 13 amino acids. V lost 2 bases to trimming and J lost 5 bases, with 10 bases between them. It was during active infection that Seattle patients were enrolled and then longitudinally followed. The chain uses TRBV30 and TRBJ1-3; no clear D gene. This TCR came from a woman between 25 and 40 years old with COVID-19, enrolled during active disease. The sample comprised peripheral blood. This CDR3 is CAWSRGTRNTIYF. The DNA for the CDR3 is TGTGCCTGGAGTCGCGGTACTCGAAACACCATATATTTT.